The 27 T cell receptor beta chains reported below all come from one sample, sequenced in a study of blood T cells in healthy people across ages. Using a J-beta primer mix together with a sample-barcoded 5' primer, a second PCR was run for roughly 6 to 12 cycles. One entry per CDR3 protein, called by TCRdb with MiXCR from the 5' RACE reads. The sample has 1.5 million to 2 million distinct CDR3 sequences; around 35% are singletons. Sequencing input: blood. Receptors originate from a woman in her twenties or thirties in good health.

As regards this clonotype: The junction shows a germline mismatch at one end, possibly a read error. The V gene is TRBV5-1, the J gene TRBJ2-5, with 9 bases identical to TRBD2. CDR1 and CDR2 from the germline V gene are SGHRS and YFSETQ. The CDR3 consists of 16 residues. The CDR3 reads CAGSPMGLAQQETQYF. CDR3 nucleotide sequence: TGCGCCGGCAGCCCGATGGGACTAGCACAGCAAGAGACCCAGTACTTC.

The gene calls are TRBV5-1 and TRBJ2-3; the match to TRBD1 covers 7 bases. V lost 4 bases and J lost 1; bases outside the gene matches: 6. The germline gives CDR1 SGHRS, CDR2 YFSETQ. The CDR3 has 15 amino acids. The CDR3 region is CASSAVDRRTDTQYF. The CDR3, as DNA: TGCGCCAGCAGCGCCGTGGACAGGCGCACAGATACGCAGTATTTT.

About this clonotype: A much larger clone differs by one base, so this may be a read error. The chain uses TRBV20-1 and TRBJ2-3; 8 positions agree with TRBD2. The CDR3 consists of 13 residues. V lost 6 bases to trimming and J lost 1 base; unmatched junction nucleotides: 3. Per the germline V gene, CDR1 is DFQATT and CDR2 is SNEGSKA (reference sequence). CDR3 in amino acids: CSAGAGGTDTQYF. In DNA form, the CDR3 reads TGCAGTGCCGGAGCGGGAGGCACAGATACGCAGTATTTT.

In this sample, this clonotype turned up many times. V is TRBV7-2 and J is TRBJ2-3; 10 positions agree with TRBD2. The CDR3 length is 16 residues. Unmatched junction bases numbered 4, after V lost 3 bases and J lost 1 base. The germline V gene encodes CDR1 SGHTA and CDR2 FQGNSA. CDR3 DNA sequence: TGTGCCAGCAGCTTGGCTAGCGGGGGCGGCACAGATACGCAGTATTTT. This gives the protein CASSLASGGGTDTQYF.

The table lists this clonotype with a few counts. CDR3 sequence: CASSPTAGDYGYTF. For the CDR3, the DNA is TGCGCCAGCAGCCCGACAGCAGGGGACTATGGCTACACCTTC. The chain recombines TRBV4-1 with TRBJ1-2, with D tentatively TRBD1 (6 bases). V lost 4 bases, J lost 3 bases, and 12 bases lay in between. CDR1 and CDR2 (germline): MGHRA, YSYEKL. The CDR3 extends over 14 amino acids.

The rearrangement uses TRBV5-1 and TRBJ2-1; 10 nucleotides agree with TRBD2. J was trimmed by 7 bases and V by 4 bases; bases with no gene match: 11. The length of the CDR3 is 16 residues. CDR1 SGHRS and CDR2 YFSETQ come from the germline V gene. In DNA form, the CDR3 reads TGCGCCAGCAGCCCCGCTATCCCTAGCGGGGGAAATGAGCAGTTCTTC. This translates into CASSPAIPSGGNEQFF.

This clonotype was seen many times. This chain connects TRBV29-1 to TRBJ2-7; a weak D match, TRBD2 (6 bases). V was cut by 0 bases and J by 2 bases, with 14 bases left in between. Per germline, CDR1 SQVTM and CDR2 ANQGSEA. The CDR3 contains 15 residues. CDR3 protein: CSVEDRRGRTYEQYF. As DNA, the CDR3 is TGCAGCGTTGAAGATCGGCGGGGAAGGACCTACGAGCAGTACTTC.

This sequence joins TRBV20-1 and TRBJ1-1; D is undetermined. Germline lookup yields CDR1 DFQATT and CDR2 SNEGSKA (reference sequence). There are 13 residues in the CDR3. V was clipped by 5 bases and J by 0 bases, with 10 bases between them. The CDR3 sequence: CSAPSRLNTEAFF. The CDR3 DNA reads TGCAGTGCTCCTAGCCGGCTGAACACTGAAGCTTTCTTT.

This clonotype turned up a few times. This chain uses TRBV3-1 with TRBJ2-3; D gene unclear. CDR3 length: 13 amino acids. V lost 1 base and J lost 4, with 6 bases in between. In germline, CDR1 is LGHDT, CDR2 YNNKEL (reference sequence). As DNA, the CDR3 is TGTGCCAGCAGCCAAGCTGGTTCAGATACGCAGTATTTT. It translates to CASSQAGSDTQYF.

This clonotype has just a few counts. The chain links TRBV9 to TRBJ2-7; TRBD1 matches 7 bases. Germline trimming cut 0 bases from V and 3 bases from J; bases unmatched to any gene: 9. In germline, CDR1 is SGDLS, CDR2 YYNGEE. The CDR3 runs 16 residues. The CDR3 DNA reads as TGTGCCAGCAGCGTAGACGATTATACAGGGGTCTACGAGCAGTACTTC. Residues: CASSVDDYTGVYEQYF.

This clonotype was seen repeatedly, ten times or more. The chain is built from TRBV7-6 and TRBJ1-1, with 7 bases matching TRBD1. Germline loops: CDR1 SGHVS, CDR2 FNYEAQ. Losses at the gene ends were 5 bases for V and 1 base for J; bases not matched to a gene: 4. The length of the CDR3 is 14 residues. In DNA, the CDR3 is TGTGCCAGCAGCCTCCGGGACAGGAACACTGAAGCTTTCTTT. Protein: CASSLRDRNTEAFF.

The CDR3 loop reads CASSFSLEVVQYF. The CDR3 DNA is TGTGCCAGCAGCTTCTCCTTAGAAGTTGTGCAGTATTTT. The chain joins TRBV11-2 to TRBJ2-3; D gene uncertain. The CDR3 has 13 residues. The germline V gene has CDR1 SGHAT and CDR2 FQNNGV. The V and J ends lost 3 bases and 11 bases respectively, with 15 bases between them.

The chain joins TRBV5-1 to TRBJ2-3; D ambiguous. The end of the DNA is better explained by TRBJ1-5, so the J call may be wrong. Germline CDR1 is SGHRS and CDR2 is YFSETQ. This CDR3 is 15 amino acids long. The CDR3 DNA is TGCGCCAGCAGCTTGGAGGGTAGCCCCACAGATACGCAGCATTTT. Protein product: CASSLEGSPTDTQHF.

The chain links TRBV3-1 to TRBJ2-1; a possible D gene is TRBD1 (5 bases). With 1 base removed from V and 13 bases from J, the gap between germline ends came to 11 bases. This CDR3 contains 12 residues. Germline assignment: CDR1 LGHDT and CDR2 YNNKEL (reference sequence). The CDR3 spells CASSQVTEKQFF. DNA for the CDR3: TGTGCCAGCAGCCAAGTGACAGAAAAACAGTTCTTC.

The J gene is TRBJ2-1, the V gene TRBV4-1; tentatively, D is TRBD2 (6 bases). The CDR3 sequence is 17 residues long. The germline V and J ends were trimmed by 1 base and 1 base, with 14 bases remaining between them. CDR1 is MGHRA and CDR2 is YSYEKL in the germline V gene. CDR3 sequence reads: CASSQAVGGGSYNEQFF. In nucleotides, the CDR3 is TGCGCCAGCAGCCAAGCGGTGGGAGGTGGGTCCTACAATGAGCAGTTCTTC.

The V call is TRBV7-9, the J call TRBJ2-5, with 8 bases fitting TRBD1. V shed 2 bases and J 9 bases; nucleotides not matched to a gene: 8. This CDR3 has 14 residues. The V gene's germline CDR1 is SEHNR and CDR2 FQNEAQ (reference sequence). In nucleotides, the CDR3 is TGTGCCAGCAGCTTATTGGACAGGGTAAAGGCCCAGTACTTC. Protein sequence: CASSLLDRVKAQYF.

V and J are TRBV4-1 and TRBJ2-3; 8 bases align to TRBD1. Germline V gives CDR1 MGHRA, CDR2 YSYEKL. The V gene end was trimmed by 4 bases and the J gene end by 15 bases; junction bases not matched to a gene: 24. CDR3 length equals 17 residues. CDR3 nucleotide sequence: TGCGCCAGCAGCCTCTCACCAGGGGGCCCGAACACCGGGGAGCTATATTTT. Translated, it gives CASSLSPGGPNTGELYF.

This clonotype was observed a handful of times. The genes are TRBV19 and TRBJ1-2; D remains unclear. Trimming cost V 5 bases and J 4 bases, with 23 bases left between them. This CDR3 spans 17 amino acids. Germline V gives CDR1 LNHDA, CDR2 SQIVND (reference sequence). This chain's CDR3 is CASSFDSGPILAYGYTF. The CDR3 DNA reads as TGTGCCAGTAGTTTCGACTCCGGGCCAATTTTAGCCTATGGCTACACCTTC.

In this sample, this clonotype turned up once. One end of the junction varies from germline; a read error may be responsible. In DNA, the CDR3 is TGTGCCAGCAGCCAAGATCAACAGGGATACACAGATGCGCAGTATTTT. Its translation is CASSQDQQGYTDAQYF. The gene calls are TRBV4-2 and TRBJ2-3; D possibly corresponds to TRBD1 (6 bases). Germline CDR1 is LGHNA and CDR2 is YNFKEQ. This CDR3 region has 16 residues.

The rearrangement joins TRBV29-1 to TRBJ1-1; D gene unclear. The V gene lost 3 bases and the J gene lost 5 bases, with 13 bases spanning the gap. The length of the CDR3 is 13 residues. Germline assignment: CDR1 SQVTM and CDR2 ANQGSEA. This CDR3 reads CSVDVPDQTEAFF. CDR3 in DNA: TGCAGCGTTGATGTACCGGACCAAACTGAAGCTTTCTTT.

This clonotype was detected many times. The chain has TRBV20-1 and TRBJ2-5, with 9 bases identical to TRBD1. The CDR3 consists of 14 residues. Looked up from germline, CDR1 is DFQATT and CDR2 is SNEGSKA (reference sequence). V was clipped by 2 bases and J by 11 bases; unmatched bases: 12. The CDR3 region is CSARLPGQGLAQYF. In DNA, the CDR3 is TGCAGTGCTAGACTCCCGGGACAGGGTCTAGCGCAGTACTTC.

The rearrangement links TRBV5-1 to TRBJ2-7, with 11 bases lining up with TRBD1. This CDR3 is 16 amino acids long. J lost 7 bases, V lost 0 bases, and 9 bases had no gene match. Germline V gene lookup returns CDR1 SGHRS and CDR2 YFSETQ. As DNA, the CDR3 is TGCGCCAGCAGCTTGGGGGGGACAGGGGGATCTGGAGAGCAGTACTTC. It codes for CASSLGGTGGSGEQYF.

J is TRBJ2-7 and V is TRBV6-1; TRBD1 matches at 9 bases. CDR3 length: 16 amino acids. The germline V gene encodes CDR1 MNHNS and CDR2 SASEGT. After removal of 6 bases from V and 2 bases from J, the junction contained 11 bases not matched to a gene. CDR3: CASRTDAGTGTYEQYF. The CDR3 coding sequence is TGTGCCAGCAGGACCGACGCCGGGACAGGGACCTACGAGCAGTACTTC.

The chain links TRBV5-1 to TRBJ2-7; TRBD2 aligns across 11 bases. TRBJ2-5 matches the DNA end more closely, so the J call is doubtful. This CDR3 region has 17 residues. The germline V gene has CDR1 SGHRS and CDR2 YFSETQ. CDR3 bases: TGCGCCAGCAGCTCTTTGGGAACTAGCGGGAGACGGGAGACCCAGTACTTC. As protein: CASSSLGTSGRRETQYF.

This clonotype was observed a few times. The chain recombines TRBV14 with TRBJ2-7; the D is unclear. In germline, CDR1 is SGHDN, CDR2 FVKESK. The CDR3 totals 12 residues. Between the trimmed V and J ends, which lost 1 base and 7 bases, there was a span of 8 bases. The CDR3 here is CASSQGYREQYF. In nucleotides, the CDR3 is TGTGCCAGCAGCCAAGGATATCGGGAGCAGTACTTC.

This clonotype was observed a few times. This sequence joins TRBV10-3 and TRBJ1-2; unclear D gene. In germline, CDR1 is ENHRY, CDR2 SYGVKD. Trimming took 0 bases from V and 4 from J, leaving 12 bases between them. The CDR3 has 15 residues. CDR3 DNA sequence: TGTGCCATCAGTGAGTCGATGGAAAACGTCTATGGCTACACCTTC. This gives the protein CAISESMENVYGYTF.

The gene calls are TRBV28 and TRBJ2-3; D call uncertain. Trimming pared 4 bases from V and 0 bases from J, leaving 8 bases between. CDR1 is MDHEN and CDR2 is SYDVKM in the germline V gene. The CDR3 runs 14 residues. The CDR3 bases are TGTGCCAGCAGTTCATTGACTAGCACAGATACGCAGTATTTT. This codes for CASSSLTSTDTQYF. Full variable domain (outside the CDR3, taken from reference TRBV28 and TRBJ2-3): DVKVTQSSRYLVKRTGEKVFLECVQDMDHENMFWYRQDPGLGLRLIYFSYDVKMKEKGDIPEGYSVSREKKERFSLILESASTNQTSMYLCASSSLTSTDTQYFGPGTRLTVL.